This passage covers 18 T cell receptor beta chains from one sample sequenced in a study of T cell repertoires in cytomegalovirus infection. TCRdb called the reads again in MiXCR, with one record for every CDR3 protein. The data hold some 400,000 distinct CDR3 sequences, with around a sixth observed a single time. Sequencing used PBMCs. These receptors all come from a human donor in good health (CMV status not recorded). Some clones in this sample may be carry-over from other donors' samples.

V is TRBV6-2 or TRBV6-3 and J is TRBJ2-2; D gene unclear. The V gene's germline CDR1 is MNHEY and CDR2 SVGEGT. The CDR3 consists of 16 residues. V gave up 0 bases and J gave up 4 bases, with 12 bases separating them. The CDR3 sequence is CASSYSRLQLTGELFF. CDR3 DNA sequence: TGTGCCAGCAGTTACTCGCGACTCCAGCTCACCGGGGAGCTGTTTTTT.

J is TRBJ2-1 and V is TRBV5-1, with 8 positions matching TRBD1. The CDR3 sequence is 15 residues long. V lost 4 bases to trimming and J lost 4 bases; unmatched junction nucleotides: 7. Germline-derived CDR1 and CDR2 are SGHRS and YFSETQ. The CDR3 sequence is CASSQGQGRYNEQFF. CDR3 DNA sequence: TGCGCCAGCAGCCAAGGACAGGGAAGATACAATGAGCAGTTCTTC.

At least ten counts were recorded for this clonotype. V is TRBV19 and J is TRBJ2-7; D might be TRBD1 (6 bases). The germline gives CDR1 LNHDA, CDR2 SQIVND (reference sequence). Trimming cost V 4 bases and J 4 bases, with 11 bases left between them. This CDR3 region has 13 residues. The CDR3 sequence: CASSTRGQYEQYF. In nucleotides, the CDR3 is TGTGCCAGTAGTACCCGGGGACAATACGAGCAGTACTTC.

The CDR3 bases are TGTGCCAGCAGCTCACGGGGGGGAAGCACAGATACGCAGTATTTT. It codes for CASSSRGGSTDTQYF. The rearrangement joins TRBV7-2 to TRBJ2-3; TRBD2 matches 8 bases. The trim removed 4 bases at V and 0 bases at J, leaving 3 bases unmatched. This CDR3 is built from 15 residues. Looked up from germline, CDR1 is SGHTA and CDR2 is FQGNSA.

V and J are TRBV27 and TRBJ2-3, with D possibly TRBD1 on 6 matching bases. Trimming removed 1 base at V and 2 bases at J, with 22 bases between. The CDR3 runs 19 residues. Germline-derived CDR1 and CDR2 are MNHEY and SMNVEV (reference sequence). CDR3 protein: CASSLLAPGRGYHTDTQYF. CDR3 coding DNA: TGTGCCAGCAGTTTATTGGCCCCAGGCAGGGGATACCACACAGATACGCAGTATTTT.

CDR3 bases: TGTGCCAGCAGCCAAGGCAATGAAAAACTGTTTTTT. Its translation: CASSQGNEKLFF. V and J are TRBV14 and TRBJ1-4; no firm D call. Per the germline V gene, CDR1 is SGHDN and CDR2 is FVKESK. The CDR3 covers 12 residues. With 1 base removed from V and 5 bases from J, the gap between germline ends came to 2 bases.

There are a few counts of this clonotype. Relative to the germline gene, one junction end is altered; a read error may explain this. The chain has TRBV12-3 or TRBV12-4 and TRBJ1-4, with D uncertain. This CDR3 region has 13 residues. In DNA, the CDR3 is TGTGCCAACAGTTTCGGAACTAATGAAAAACTGTTTTTT. Protein sequence: CANSFGTNEKLFF.

This clonotype was counted ten times or more. The CDR3 bases are TGTGCCAGCAGCCTTGTGATTGCTTGGGAGAGGGGAGGCAACTACGAGCAGTACTTC. This translates into CASSLVIAWERGGNYEQYF. J is TRBJ2-7 and V is TRBV7-2; the D gene is possibly TRBD2 (6 bases). CDR1 is SGHTA and CDR2 is FQGNSA in the germline V gene. The CDR3 has 19 residues. Trimming removed 5 bases at V and 3 bases at J, with 29 bases between.

The chain joins TRBV5-1 to TRBJ2-3; 7 bases map to TRBD1. The CDR3 is 15 amino acids. The germline CDR1 and CDR2 sequences are SGHRS and YFSETQ. Losses at the gene ends were 4 bases for V and 2 bases for J; bases not matched to a gene: 7. Here the CDR3 reads CASSLGQSFTDTQYF. Written as DNA, the CDR3 is TGCGCCAGCAGCCTGGGACAGAGCTTCACAGATACGCAGTATTTT. The variable domain in full, with the rest retrieved from reference TRBV5-1 and TRBJ2-3, is KAGVTQTPRYLIKTRGQQVTLSCSPISGHRSVSWYQQTPGQGLQFLFEYFSETQRNKGNFPGRFSGRQFSNSRSEMNVSTLELGDSALYLCASSLGQSFTDTQYFGPGTRLTVL.

The rearrangement uses TRBV19 and TRBJ2-1, with 9 nucleotides matching TRBD2. CDR1 LNHDA and CDR2 SQIVND come from the germline V gene (reference sequence). This CDR3 contains 15 residues. The trim removed 7 bases at V and 8 bases at J, leaving 12 bases unmatched. CDR3 sequence reads: CASTPAASGMDEQFF. In nucleotides, the CDR3 is TGTGCCAGTACCCCTGCGGCTAGCGGGATGGATGAGCAGTTCTTC.

The rearrangement joins TRBV4-1 to TRBJ1-2, with D perhaps TRBD1 (5 bases). The CDR3 extends over 13 amino acids. V lost 5 bases and J lost 6, with 13 bases in between. Germline values: CDR1 MGHRA, CDR2 YSYEKL. The CDR3 reads CASSEQGTDGYTF. CDR3 sequence (DNA): TGCGCCAGCAGCGAGCAGGGTACGGATGGCTACACCTTC.

This clonotype was recorded at least ten times. This chain uses TRBV7-6 with TRBJ2-2; D is perhaps TRBD1 (5 bases). V was shortened by 2 bases and J by 0 bases, with 16 bases between the two germline ends. Germline V CDR1 and CDR2: SGHVS, FNYEAQ. The CDR3 contains 18 residues. CDR3 sequence: CASSLTGVTATNTGELFF. CDR3 sequence (DNA): TGTGCCAGCAGCTTAACAGGAGTGACGGCCACGAACACCGGGGAGCTGTTTTTT.

This clonotype was observed a few times. The chain links TRBV5-5 to TRBJ2-2, with 13 bases identical to TRBD2. The germline CDR1 and CDR2 sequences are SGHKS and YYEKEE (reference sequence). The CDR3 is 16 amino acids. The J segment lost 5 bases and the V segment lost 4 bases, leaving 5 bases of the junction unmatched. In nucleotides, the CDR3 is TGTGCCAGCAGCCGACTAGCGGGAGGACGGACCGGGGAGCTGTTTTTT. The encoded protein is CASSRLAGGRTGELFF. The full variable domain, rest sourced from reference TRBV5-5 and TRBJ2-2, is DAGVTQSPTHLIKTRGQQVTLRCSPISGHKSVSWYQQVLGQGPQFIFQYYEKEERGRGNFPDRFSARQFPNYSSELNVNALLLGDSALYLCASSRLAGGRTGELFFGEGSRLTVL.

There are a few counts of this clonotype. The CDR3 DNA sequence: TGTGCCAGCAGCTTAGGGACTACCACCGGGGAGCTGTTTTTT. Amino acid sequence: CASSLGTTTGELFF. The chain joins TRBV7-6 to TRBJ2-2, with D perhaps matching TRBD2 (6 bases). CDR3 length: 14 residues. Trimming shortened V by 1 base and J by 4 bases, and 7 bases separated the two germline ends. Germline V gene sequence: CDR1 SGHVS, CDR2 FNYEAQ.

This clonotype was counted a few times. The chain employs TRBV28 and TRBJ2-1; possibly TRBD1 for D (6 bases). CDR1 is MDHEN and CDR2 is SYDVKM in the germline V gene. Trimming left V 4 bases short and J 6 bases short, with 10 bases between. This CDR3 has 13 residues. CDR3 coding DNA: TGTGCCAGCAGTTCACCCAGGGGCAATGAGCAGTTCTTC. It yields the protein CASSSPRGNEQFF. The whole variable domain, filled in from reference TRBV28 and TRBJ2-1, reads DVKVTQSSRYLVKRTGEKVFLECVQDMDHENMFWYRQDPGLGLRLIYFSYDVKMKEKGDIPEGYSVSREKKERFSLILESASTNQTSMYLCASSSPRGNEQFFGPGTRLTVL.

Ten or more counts support this clonotype. This chain uses TRBV15 with TRBJ2-1; D not certain. Germline CDR1 reads LNHNV; CDR2 reads YYDKDF (reference sequence). The CDR3 has 14 amino acids. V lost 0 bases and J 8 bases, leaving 11 bases between the germline ends. CDR3 sequence reads: CATSRDPLRDEQFF. CDR3 in DNA: TGTGCCACCAGCAGAGATCCGCTTAGGGATGAGCAGTTCTTC.

This clonotype was seen at least ten times. V gene TRBV7-9 combines with J gene TRBJ2-5; D call uncertain. This CDR3 has 13 residues. The germline V and J ends were trimmed by 2 bases and 5 bases, with 9 bases remaining between them. Germline assignment: CDR1 SEHNR and CDR2 FQNEAQ (reference sequence). The chain's CDR3 is CASSLSISETQYF. The CDR3 DNA follows: TGTGCCAGCAGCTTATCCATCTCCGAGACCCAGTACTTC.

The genes are TRBV2 and TRBJ2-6, with TRBD2 matching 7 bases. CDR1 and CDR2 (germline): SNHLY, FYNNEI. The CDR3 consists of 12 residues. Losses at the gene ends were 3 bases for V and 15 bases for J; bases not matched to a gene: 5. The CDR3 nucleotides read TGTGCCAGCAGTGAGGGAGGGTTCGACCTGACTTTC. Translating it yields CASSEGGFDLTF.